The 30 T cell receptor beta chains given below trace back to one sample, sequenced in a study of cytomegalovirus exposure and HLA in healthy donors. PCR primers comprised 60 Vbeta and 13 Jbeta primers. The table came from immunoSEQ multiplex PCR; TCRdb's copy has only in-frame clones and leaves some out. The sample lists about 160,000 clones, about four fifths occurring once. The sequencing input was PBMCs. Receptor source: a woman between 50 and 59 years old in good health and CMV-seropositive.

V usage is TRBV18 and J usage is TRBJ2-1; 11 bases match TRBD1. The CDR3 runs 17 residues. CDR1 is KGHSH and CDR2 is LQKENI in the germline V gene. Trimming took 0 bases from V and 4 from J; bases not matched to a gene: 5. CDR3 sequence reads: CASSPPGTGGDYNEQFF. The CDR3 DNA reads as TGTGCCAGCTCACCACCGGGGACAGGGGGAGATTACAATGAGCAGTTCTTC.

This clone was counted only a few times. The chain links TRBV7-3 to TRBJ2-1; maybe TRBD2 (7 bases). The CDR3 extends over 16 amino acids. CDR1 and CDR2 (germline): SGHTA, FQGTGA. The germline V and J ends were trimmed by 1 base and 2 bases, with 12 bases remaining between them. This chain's CDR3 is CASSLIVGGPYNEQFF. The CDR3, as DNA: TGTGCCAGCAGCTTAATCGTGGGGGGGCCCTACAATGAGCAGTTCTTC.

This chain uses TRBV5-8 with TRBJ2-7; the D gene is possibly TRBD1 (6 bases). The length of the CDR3 is 13 residues. V was cut by 5 bases and J by 4 bases, with 13 bases left in between. Per germline, CDR1 SGHTS and CDR2 YDEGEE. CDR3: CASSLLGTYEQYF. The CDR3 coding sequence is TGTGCCAGCAGTTTACTCGGGACATACGAGCAGTACTTC.

The chain links TRBV6-1 to TRBJ2-7; possible D gene TRBD2, 7 bases. Trimming shortened V by 2 bases and J by 3 bases, and 17 bases separated the two germline ends. From germline, CDR1 is MNHNS and CDR2 SASEGT. The CDR3 covers 16 residues. The CDR3 sequence is CASSELDSGVDYEQYF. For the CDR3, the DNA is TGTGCCAGCAGTGAACTGGACAGCGGGGTTGACTACGAGCAGTACTTC.

The chain joins TRBV11-3 to TRBJ2-5; tentatively, D is TRBD1 (7 bases). The DNA end is a closer match to TRBJ2-7, so the J assignment may be wrong. This CDR3 has 13 amino acids. In germline, CDR1 is SGHNT, CDR2 YENEEA. The CDR3 protein is CASSAGQFFEQYF. CDR3 nucleotides: TGTGCCAGCAGCGCGGGACAGTTCTTCGAGCAGTACTTC.

This clone was counted only a few times. This chain uses TRBV2 with TRBJ1-5; 7 nucleotides match TRBD1. Unmatched junction bases numbered 4, after V lost 6 bases and J lost 2 bases. Germline lookup yields CDR1 SNHLY and CDR2 FYNNEI. There are 14 residues in the CDR3. The CDR3: CASSRDRGNQPQHF. The CDR3 DNA follows: TGTGCCAGCAGCAGAGACAGGGGCAATCAGCCCCAGCATTTT.

This clone was seen a handful of times. This chain joins TRBV14 and TRBJ2-7; maybe TRBD2 (5 bases). This CDR3 has 15 amino acids. Trimming removed 4 bases at V and 3 bases at J, with 16 bases between. Germline CDR1 reads SGHDN; CDR2 reads FVKESK. CDR3 amino acids: CASSPKIASGYEQYF. CDR3 bases: TGTGCCAGCAGCCCTAAGATAGCGAGTGGCTACGAGCAGTACTTC.

This chain links TRBV27 with TRBJ2-2, with TRBD1 matching over 10 bases. V shed 8 bases and J 3 bases; nucleotides not matched to a gene: 6. The CDR3 sequence is 15 residues long. Germline V gene sequence: CDR1 MNHEY, CDR2 SMNVEV (reference sequence). The CDR3 sequence is CASQDGQGDTGELFF. The DNA of the CDR3 is TGTGCCAGCCAAGACGGACAGGGGGACACCGGGGAGCTGTTTTTT.

The CDR3 coding sequence is TGTGCCAGTAGTTGGGGGCTACTATATACGCAGTATTTT. This gives the protein CASSWGLLYTQYF. The genes are TRBV19 and TRBJ2-3; D is possibly TRBD1 (6 bases). V gave up 5 bases and J gave up 7 bases, with 13 bases separating them. The germline gives CDR1 LNHDA, CDR2 SQIVND (reference sequence). The CDR3 loop spans 13 amino acids.

This clone was counted between two and nine times. The chain combines TRBV5-6 with TRBJ2-7, with TRBD1 as a possible D gene (6 bases). This CDR3 contains 15 residues. Per germline, CDR1 SGHDT and CDR2 YYEEEE. V was pared by 0 bases and J by 5 bases, with 15 bases between. The chain's CDR3 is CASSLAWVGGDEQYF. The CDR3 DNA is TGTGCCAGCAGCTTGGCCTGGGTAGGGGGAGACGAGCAGTACTTC. Drawing the rest from reference TRBV5-6 and TRBJ2-7, the complete variable domain is DAGVTQSPTHLIKTRGQQVTLRCSPKSGHDTVSWYQQALGQGPQFIFQYYEEEERQRGNFPDRFSGHQFPNYSSELNVNALLLGDSALYLCASSLAWVGGDEQYFGPGTRLTVT.

This chain uses TRBV18 with TRBJ1-5; 10 nucleotides align to TRBD1. CDR1 is KGHSH and CDR2 is LQKENI in the germline V gene. J lost 6 bases, V lost 3 bases, and 8 bases had no gene match. This CDR3 spans 16 amino acids. The CDR3 coding sequence is TGTGCCAGCTCACCCGCGGGACAGGGGCTGCGTCAGCCCCAGCATTTT. Translated: CASSPAGQGLRQPQHF.

The chain couples TRBV27 to TRBJ1-1; the D gene is possibly TRBD1 (6 bases). Germline lookup yields CDR1 MNHEY and CDR2 SMNVEV (reference sequence). V was cut by 10 bases and J by 4 bases, with 22 bases left in between. This CDR3 spans 15 amino acids. CDR3 in amino acids: CAILGQMRSVTEAFF. The CDR3 DNA is TGTGCCATCCTTGGACAGATGCGGAGTGTCACTGAAGCTTTCTTT.

Turning to this clone: Germline and junction disagree at one end, which may indicate a read error. The chain is built from TRBV7-2 and TRBJ2-3; 9 bases fit TRBD1. The CDR3 extends over 14 amino acids. Germline V CDR1 and CDR2: SGHTA, FQGNSA. Here the CDR3 reads CASSSETGTGWANF. The CDR3 bases are TGTGCCAGCAGCTCCGAAACCGGGACAGGGTGGGCGAATTTT.

V gene TRBV18 combines with J gene TRBJ2-1, with TRBD1 as a possible D gene (6 bases). The CDR3 contains 19 residues. Germline CDR1 KGHSH, CDR2 LQKENI. V lost 9 bases and J lost 10, with 37 bases in between. CDR3 nucleotide sequence: TGTGCCAGTCAAGGGAACAGGGTTGAGTCCGCCGGTGGGGGAGAAGAGCAGTTCTTC. Amino acid sequence: CASQGNRVESAGGGEEQFF.

The chain recombines TRBV7-8 with TRBJ2-6; 7 positions match TRBD1. The germline gives CDR1 SGHVS, CDR2 FQNEAQ. Trimming removed 5 bases from V and 0 bases from J; junction bases left unmatched: 7. CDR3 length equals 17 residues. In DNA form, the CDR3 reads TGTGCCAGCAGCCCCAGGGGACAGATCTCTGGGGCCAACGTCCTGACTTTC. It encodes CASSPRGQISGANVLTF.

The chain uses TRBV28 and TRBJ2-7, with 11 positions matching TRBD2. Unmatched junction bases numbered 3, after V lost 5 bases and J lost 3 bases. CDR1 is MDHEN and CDR2 is SYDVKM in the germline V gene. There are 14 residues in the CDR3. The CDR3 sequence is CASSLSGRVYEQYF. In DNA form, the CDR3 reads TGTGCCAGCAGTCTTAGCGGGAGGGTCTACGAGCAGTACTTC.

V gene TRBV27 combines with J gene TRBJ2-2, with TRBD2 matching 8 bases. Germline lookup yields CDR1 MNHEY and CDR2 SMNVEV (reference sequence). Trimming cost V 8 bases and J 6 bases; bases outside gene matches: 8. CDR3 length: 14 amino acids. Written as DNA, the CDR3 is TGTGCCAGCCGAACGAGAGCGGGAGCCGGGGAGCTGTTTTTT. The encoded protein is CASRTRAGAGELFF.

This rearrangement joins TRBV28 to TRBJ1-2, with 9 bases lining up with TRBD1. Germline CDR1 and CDR2: MDHEN and SYDVKM. The CDR3 spans 15 residues. After removal of 7 bases from V and 2 bases from J, the junction contained 8 bases not matched to a gene. CDR3 DNA sequence: TGTGCCAGCACCTTCGAGGACAGGGGCAACTATGGCTACACCTTC. Amino acids: CASTFEDRGNYGYTF.

J is TRBJ1-1 and V is TRBV2; no definite D call. This CDR3 contains 13 residues. The ends were cut back, 4 bases at V and 0 bases at J, with 6 bases in the middle. CDR1 and CDR2 (germline): SNHLY, FYNNEI. The CDR3 nucleotides are TGTGCCAGCAGTGGGCAGATGAACACTGAAGCTTTCTTT. It yields the protein CASSGQMNTEAFF. The variable domain in full, with the rest retrieved from reference TRBV2 and TRBJ1-1, is EPEVTQTPSHQVTQMGQEVILRCVPISNHLYFYWYRQILGQKVEFLVSFYNNEISEKSEIFDDQFSVERPDGSNFTLKIRSTKLEDSAMYFCASSGQMNTEAFFGQGTRLTVV.

The chain joins TRBV11-2 to TRBJ1-1; TRBD1 is a possible D gene (6 bases). Germline V CDR1 and CDR2: SGHAT, FQNNGV. CDR3 length: 14 amino acids. With 2 bases removed from V and 4 bases from J, the gap between germline ends came to 11 bases. As DNA, the CDR3 is TGTGCCAGCAGCTTATACAGGGAGCCCACTGAAGCTTTCTTT. Translated: CASSLYREPTEAFF.

At least ten counts were recorded for this clone. V is TRBV7-9 and J is TRBJ1-2; TRBD1 might be the D (6 bases). Trimming pared 5 bases from V and 6 bases from J, leaving 10 bases between. The germline V gene has CDR1 SEHNR and CDR2 FQNEAQ (reference sequence). The CDR3 loop spans 12 amino acids. CDR3 nucleotide sequence: TGTGCCAGCAGCACCAACAGGGATGGCTACACCTTC. As protein: CASSTNRDGYTF.

The CDR3 region has the DNA TGTGCCAGTAGGGGCTTGAGCACAGATACGCAGTATTTT. Protein sequence: CASRGLSTDTQYF. The chain carries TRBV19 and TRBJ2-3; the D is unclear. V dropped 6 bases and J dropped 0 bases, with 7 bases sitting between them. This CDR3 region has 13 residues. Germline loops: CDR1 LNHDA, CDR2 SQIVND (reference sequence).

V is TRBV4-2 and J is TRBJ2-1; 10 positions agree with TRBD2. This CDR3 is built from 17 residues. Germline CDR1 is LGHNA and CDR2 is YNFKEQ. V was clipped by 0 bases and J by 4 bases; unmatched bases: 6. CDR3 in amino acids: CASSQEKAGGRYNEQFF. The CDR3 nucleotides are TGTGCCAGCAGCCAAGAGAAAGCGGGGGGGCGTTACAATGAGCAGTTCTTC.

The gene calls are TRBV5-4 and TRBJ2-5, with D possibly TRBD1 on 7 matching bases. V lost 3 bases and J lost 1, with 13 bases in between. The length of the CDR3 is 15 residues. CDR1 is SGHNT and CDR2 is YYREEE in the germline V gene (reference sequence). CDR3: CASSSPGGFQETQYF. For the CDR3, the DNA is TGTGCCAGCAGCTCTCCAGGGGGGTTCCAAGAGACCCAGTACTTC. The whole variable domain, filled in from reference TRBV5-4 and TRBJ2-5, reads ETGVTQSPTHLIKTRGQQVTLRCSSQSGHNTVSWYQQALGQGPQFIFQYYREEENGRGNFPPRFSGLQFPNYSSELNVNALELDDSALYLCASSSPGGFQETQYFGPGTRLLVL.

The rearrangement uses TRBV29-1 and TRBJ1-4; D is ambiguous. Germline loops: CDR1 SQVTM, CDR2 ANQGSEA. The V end was cut by 4 bases, the J end by 13 bases, with 16 bases between. The CDR3 consists of 12 residues. The chain's CDR3 is CSVGWSNEGLFF. CDR3 bases: TGCAGCGTTGGTTGGAGCAATGAAGGACTGTTTTTT.

In its sample, this clone was seen once. The genes are TRBV4-3 and TRBJ2-5, with unresolved D. The germline CDR1 and CDR2 sequences are LGHNA and YSLEER. Trimming stripped 0 bases from V and 5 bases from J, with 10 bases between. This CDR3 has 14 residues. The CDR3 spells CASSQDGRPETQYF. The CDR3 DNA reads TGCGCCAGCAGCCAAGATGGCAGGCCGGAGACCCAGTACTTC.

V and J are TRBV19 and TRBJ2-1, with TRBD1 as a possible D gene (5 bases). CDR1 and CDR2 (germline): LNHDA, SQIVND (reference sequence). The CDR3 extends over 18 amino acids. The V end was cut by 3 bases, the J end by 5 bases, with 23 bases between. CDR3 DNA sequence: TGTGCCAGTAGTATGGTATACGTCGGACAAGGGGTTCACAATGAGCAGTTCTTC. It encodes CASSMVYVGQGVHNEQFF. Together with reference TRBV19 and TRBJ2-1, the CDR3 gives the full variable domain: DGGITQSPKYLFRKEGQNVTLSCEQNLNHDAMYWYRQDPGQGLRLIYYSQIVNDFQKGDIAEGYSVSREKKESFPLTVTSAQKNPTAFYLCASSMVYVGQGVHNEQFFGPGTRLTVL.

This chain connects TRBV6-5 to TRBJ1-5; D unresolved. Per the germline V gene, CDR1 is MNHEY and CDR2 is SVGAGI. This CDR3 contains 15 residues. Trimming stripped 3 bases from V and 0 bases from J, with 9 bases between. CDR3 protein: CASSYSSNSNQPQHF. The CDR3 DNA reads TGTGCCAGCAGTTATAGTAGTAATAGCAATCAGCCCCAGCATTTT.

The V call is TRBV28, the J call TRBJ2-1, with TRBD2 matching 12 bases. Unmatched junction bases numbered 6, after V lost 5 bases and J lost 7 bases. The CDR3 is made up of 15 amino acids. CDR1 MDHEN and CDR2 SYDVKM come from the germline V gene. CDR3 sequence (DNA): TGTGCCAGCAGTGAGGGACTAGCGGGCCTGAATGAGCAGTTCTTC. Amino acid sequence: CASSEGLAGLNEQFF.

The chain employs TRBV5-1 and TRBJ2-5; 12 nucleotides align to TRBD2. This CDR3 is built from 17 residues. The trim removed 0 bases at V and 4 bases at J, leaving 7 bases unmatched. Germline V CDR1 and CDR2: SGHRS, YFSETQ. The CDR3 sequence: CASSLGTSGGTGETQYF. CDR3 sequence (DNA): TGCGCCAGCAGCTTGGGAACTAGCGGGGGGACGGGAGAGACCCAGTACTTC.